This record concerns one T cell receptor (beta chain) sequence. Germline assignment: CDR1 PRHDT and CDR2 FYEKMQ (reference sequence). The CDR3 has 18 residues. V was pared by 7 bases and J by 3 bases, with 15 bases of the junction left unmatched. Seattle researchers signed up patients amid active infection and tracked them longitudinally. Original handling: Nucleated cell counts were estimated from reference gene primer amplification. The data were produced by immunoSEQ multiplex PCR, yet TCRdb's version contains in-frame clones alone and is incomplete. The V and J calls and the clone size are those of that table, but D and trimming were determined from the DNA. The data show fewer than 150,000 clones, with approximately 85% seen just once and roughly 5% held by the top ten. These data belong to a study of blood T cell repertoires in COVID-19. At the level of the study: Both acute and convalescent COVID-19 samples were obtained from the United States, Italy and Spain. PBMCs, B-cell-depleted T cells, or T cells were the source of the cDNA or gDNA that made up the material.

V and J are TRBV13 and TRBJ1-6, with 7 nucleotides matching TRBD1. The sample taken for sequencing was peripheral blood. This sequence was found in a woman aged 55 to 70 with COVID-19, enrolled during active disease. CDR3 region: CASTRQGGSVGYNSPLHF. As DNA, the CDR3 is TGTGCCAGCACTCGCCAGGGGGGATCAGTCGGCTATAATTCACCCCTCCACTTT.